Each of the 30 T cell receptor beta chains below was sequenced from the same sample in a study of vaccination effects on CD4 cells after COVID-19. Antigen specificity for these receptors is unknown. Following 10 days of culture, CD4+ T cells were isolated. Using immunoSEQ multiplex PCR, the repertoire was profiled, and TCRdb retains in-frame clones only, with some absent. The sample holds around 56,000 clones, about three quarters seen once. Sequences were derived from CD4+ T cells from PBMCs cultured without peptide, sampled before COVID-19 vaccination. All receptors come from a human donor who received a COVID-19 vaccine.

The rearrangement links TRBV10-2 to TRBJ1-1; 8 nucleotides agree with TRBD1. The germline V gene has CDR1 WSHSY and CDR2 SAAADI. V shed 6 bases, J shed 0 bases, and the junction held 3 bases outside the gene matches. The CDR3 contains 14 residues. CDR3 sequence (DNA): TGCGCCAGCAGGCGGACAGGGATGAACACTGAAGCTTTCTTT. Its translation: CASRRTGMNTEAFF.

The V call is TRBV19, the J call TRBJ2-1; 9 positions match TRBD2. This CDR3 spans 16 amino acids. Germline V CDR1 and CDR2: LNHDA, SQIVND (reference sequence). J lost 1 base, V lost 6 bases, and 7 bases had no gene match. CDR3 residues: CASRSLAGTSYNEQFF. CDR3 coding DNA: TGTGCCAGTAGGAGTCTAGCGGGGACGTCCTACAATGAGCAGTTCTTC.

V and J are TRBV7-9 and TRBJ2-1; D is uncertain. The CDR3 is 11 amino acids. Trimming stripped 5 bases from V and 4 bases from J, with 3 bases between. Germline CDR1 reads SEHNR; CDR2 reads FQNEAQ (reference sequence). The CDR3: CASSVYNEQFF. DNA of the CDR3: TGTGCCAGCAGCGTATACAATGAGCAGTTCTTC.

The chain recombines TRBV10-1 with TRBJ1-3; no clear D. From germline, CDR1 is WNHNN and CDR2 SYGVQD (reference sequence). The V gene lost 4 bases and the J gene lost 3 bases, with 10 bases spanning the gap. This CDR3 region has 14 residues. In nucleotides, the CDR3 is TGCGCCAGCAGTGTTGGAGATCGTGGAAACACCATATATTTT. Its protein product is CASSVGDRGNTIYF.

This clone appeared once. The chain carries TRBV9 and TRBJ1-2; 9 positions agree with TRBD1. The ends lost 3 bases at V and 7 bases at J; junction bases unmatched: 7. The CDR3 contains 14 residues. The germline CDR1 and CDR2 sequences are SGDLS and YYNGEE. This CDR3 reads CASSGTGGLAGYTF. The DNA of the CDR3 is TGTGCCAGCAGCGGAACAGGGGGCTTGGCTGGCTACACCTTC.

The chain links TRBV2 to TRBJ2-1; D is perhaps TRBD1 (6 bases). V was trimmed by 6 bases and J by 4 bases, leaving 13 bases between them. This CDR3 region has 14 residues. Germline assignment: CDR1 SNHLY and CDR2 FYNNEI. The CDR3 protein is CASRGGREYNEQFF. The DNA for the CDR3 is TGTGCCAGCAGAGGGGGACGGGAATACAATGAGCAGTTCTTC.

This chain uses TRBV5-1 with TRBJ1-1; D is unresolved. This CDR3 spans 14 amino acids. V was shortened by 4 bases and J by 1 base, with 11 bases between the two germline ends. Germline CDR1 and CDR2: SGHRS and YFSETQ. The CDR3 loop is CASSLGGPNTEAFF. CDR3 nucleotides: TGCGCCAGCAGCCTTGGAGGCCCGAACACTGAAGCTTTCTTT.

The chain carries TRBV24-1 and TRBJ1-5; D may be TRBD1 (5 bases). CDR3 length equals 15 residues. Germline assignment: CDR1 KGHDR and CDR2 SFDVKD. V dropped 5 bases and J dropped 0 bases, with 10 bases sitting between them. CDR3 in DNA: TGTGCCACCAGTGCCGGGACTTATAGCAATCAGCCCCAGCATTTT. As protein: CATSAGTYSNQPQHF.

The chain couples TRBV30 to TRBJ1-2; 9 nucleotides align to TRBD1. CDR1 and CDR2 from the germline V gene are GTSNPN and SVGIG (reference sequence). After removal of 0 bases from V and 7 bases from J, the junction contained 3 bases not matched to a gene. CDR3 size: 13 residues. The CDR3 nucleotides are TGTGCCTGGAGTGTACAGGGGGCTGCTGGCTACACCTTC. This translates into CAWSVQGAAGYTF.

CDR3 residues: CASSQGQALVATEAFF. CDR3 in DNA: TGTGCCAGCAGCCAAGGGCAGGCCTTGGTGGCCACTGAAGCTTTCTTT. The V gene is TRBV4-2, the J gene TRBJ1-1; D ambiguous. The CDR3 covers 16 residues. Germline V gene sequence: CDR1 LGHNA, CDR2 YNFKEQ. Trimming took 1 base from V and 4 from J, leaving 16 bases between them.

The CDR3 coding sequence is TGTGCCAGCTCAGGGGGAAACAATCAGCCCCAGCATTTT. Translating it yields CASSGGNNQPQHF. The chain uses TRBV18 and TRBJ1-5, with D possibly TRBD1 on 5 matching bases. The germline V gene has CDR1 KGHSH and CDR2 LQKENI. V lost 5 bases and J 3 bases, leaving 8 bases between the germline ends. This CDR3 is built from 13 residues. Variable domain in full (rest from reference TRBV18 and TRBJ1-5): NAGVMQNPRHLVRRRGQEARLRCSPMKGHSHVYWYRQLPEEGLKFMVYLQKENIIDESGMPKERFSAEFPKEGPSILRIQQVVRGDSAAYFCASSGGNNQPQHFGDGTRLSIL.

The chain couples TRBV14 to TRBJ1-1, with D unresolved. Germline CDR1 is SGHDN and CDR2 is FVKESK. The CDR3 is made up of 13 amino acids. Trimming removed 4 bases from V and 0 bases from J, with 6 bases in between. In DNA form, the CDR3 reads TGTGCCAGCAGCCCTGGGCTGAACACTGAAGCTTTCTTT. Translation gives CASSPGLNTEAFF.

The chain's CDR3 is CASSQDTGQWNTEAFF. The CDR3 nucleotides read TGTGCCAGCAGCCAAGATACAGGGCAGTGGAACACTGAAGCTTTCTTT. The V and J genes are TRBV14 and TRBJ1-1, with D perhaps matching TRBD1 (6 bases). Deletions cut 0 bases from V and 1 base from J, with 12 bases between. Germline values: CDR1 SGHDN, CDR2 FVKESK. This CDR3 region has 16 residues. The variable domain in full, completed from reference TRBV14 and TRBJ1-1, reads EAGVTQFPSHSVIEKGQTVTLRCDPISGHDNLYWYRRVMGKEIKFLLHFVKESKQDESGMPNNRFLAERTGGTYSTLKVQPAELEDSGVYFCASSQDTGQWNTEAFFGQGTRLTVV.

The chain couples TRBV5-1 to TRBJ2-2; D might be TRBD1 or TRBD2, each matching 5 bases. The CDR3 is 15 amino acids. The germline gives CDR1 SGHRS, CDR2 YFSETQ. The V end was cut by 4 bases, the J end by 6 bases, with 16 bases between. CDR3 nucleotide sequence: TGCGCCAGCAGCGCCCGGGACCGTGGAGCCGGGGAGCTGTTTTTT. This codes for CASSARDRGAGELFF.

The V gene is TRBV5-5, the J gene TRBJ2-2; TRBD2 aligns across 11 bases. The V segment lost 1 base and the J segment 5 bases; nucleotides outside the gene matches: 10. There are 18 residues in the CDR3. CDR1 and CDR2 (germline): SGHKS, YYEKEE (reference sequence). This chain's CDR3 is CASSLPNLAGGSTGELFF. The CDR3 coding sequence is TGTGCCAGCAGCTTGCCCAACCTAGCGGGGGGATCGACCGGGGAGCTGTTTTTT.

The chain has TRBV19 and TRBJ1-2, with 7 bases lining up with TRBD1. Per the germline V gene, CDR1 is LNHDA and CDR2 is SQIVND (reference sequence). The CDR3 sequence is 14 residues long. V dropped 3 bases and J dropped 4; count of bases not matched to a gene: 5. The CDR3 loop reads CASSMRGLGYGYTF. The CDR3 DNA follows: TGTGCCAGTAGTATGAGGGGGCTCGGCTATGGCTACACCTTC.

CDR3 bases: TGTGCCAGCAGTTCGGACGGTGGCTTGCGGAACACTGAAGCTTTCTTT. Translating it yields CASSSDGGLRNTEAFF. The chain carries TRBV6-6 and TRBJ1-1, with D unresolved. Trimming removed 4 bases at V and 1 base at J, with 16 bases between. Germline lookup yields CDR1 MNHNY and CDR2 SVGAGI (reference sequence). The CDR3 loop spans 16 amino acids.

The V call is TRBV27, the J call TRBJ2-7; D not certain. Germline V gene sequence: CDR1 MNHEY, CDR2 SMNVEV (reference sequence). The CDR3 contains 16 residues. The V end was cut by 7 bases, the J end by 0 bases, with 19 bases between. The CDR3 DNA reads as TGTGCCAGCACTCAAACCGAGGAACCTTCCTCCTACGAGCAGTACGTC. It is translated as CASTQTEEPSSYEQYV.

The chain carries TRBV27 and TRBJ1-2; tentative D call: TRBD1 (6 bases). CDR3 size: 15 residues. Germline V CDR1 and CDR2: MNHEY, SMNVEV (reference sequence). V dropped 6 bases and J dropped 8 bases, with 22 bases sitting between them. The CDR3 loop reads CASSLRRTASMGYTF. In DNA form, the CDR3 reads TGTGCCAGCAGCTTGAGGAGGACAGCAAGCATGGGCTACACCTTC.

This chain uses TRBV5-6 with TRBJ1-1; D uncertain. The length of the CDR3 is 13 residues. The V end lost 5 bases, the J end lost 1 base, and 9 bases lay between the germline ends. From germline, CDR1 is SGHDT and CDR2 YYEEEE. The chain's CDR3 is CASRGDGNTEAFF. Written as DNA, the CDR3 is TGTGCCAGCAGGGGTGACGGGAACACTGAAGCTTTCTTT. The complete variable domain, with remaining parts taken from reference TRBV5-6 and TRBJ1-1, reads DAGVTQSPTHLIKTRGQQVTLRCSPKSGHDTVSWYQQALGQGPQFIFQYYEEEERQRGNFPDRFSGHQFPNYSSELNVNALLLGDSALYLCASRGDGNTEAFFGQGTRLTVV.

This chain links TRBV30 with TRBJ1-4, with a weak D call TRBD1 (6 bases). CDR3 length equals 13 residues. Germline-derived CDR1 and CDR2 are GTSNPN and SVGIG (reference sequence). V gave up 1 base and J gave up 4 bases, with 7 bases separating them. In nucleotides, the CDR3 is TGTGCCTGGAGTGAGGACAGTAATGAAAAACTGTTTTTT. Protein product: CAWSEDSNEKLFF. Combining the CDR3 with reference TRBV30 and TRBJ1-4 gives the whole variable domain SQTIHQWPATLVQPVGSPLSLECTVEGTSNPNLYWYRQAAGRGLQLLFYSVGIGQISSEVPQNLSASRPQDRQFILSSKKLLLSDSGFYLCAWSEDSNEKLFFGSGTQLSVL.

The J gene is TRBJ2-2, the V gene TRBV12-3 or TRBV12-4; 7 bases are a match to TRBD1. The CDR3 is 13 amino acids. V was clipped by 6 bases and J by 5 bases; unmatched bases: 3. Here the CDR3 DNA reads TGTGCCAGCAGCCTACAGGGGACCGGGGAGCTGTTTTTT. Amino acids: CASSLQGTGELFF.

The V call is TRBV19, the J call TRBJ2-3; D possibly corresponds to TRBD2 (5 bases). Germline CDR1 reads LNHDA; CDR2 reads SQIVND (reference sequence). The CDR3 is 16 residues long. V was shortened by 5 bases and J by 2 bases, with 17 bases between the two germline ends. This CDR3 reads CASSVRDYLSTDTQYF. The CDR3 DNA reads TGTGCCAGTAGTGTAAGAGACTACCTCTCCACAGATACGCAGTATTTT.

The J gene is TRBJ2-2, the V gene TRBV29-1, with TRBD1 as a possible D gene (6 bases). V lost 6 bases, J lost 2 bases, and 16 bases lay in between. The CDR3 loop spans 15 amino acids. Germline V gene lookup returns CDR1 SQVTM and CDR2 ANQGSEA. CDR3 sequence: CSVAMGTLNTGELFF. The DNA for the CDR3 is TGCAGCGTCGCGATGGGGACACTAAACACCGGGGAGCTGTTTTTT.

This clone was found a few times. V and J are TRBV7-8 and TRBJ2-2; possible D gene TRBD1, 7 bases. Germline assignment: CDR1 SGHVS and CDR2 FQNEAQ. This CDR3 region has 15 residues. The V end was cut by 3 bases, the J end by 4 bases, with 12 bases between. CDR3 DNA sequence: TGTGCCAGCAGCTTCGGAGGGGGCGTCACCGGGGAGCTGTTTTTT. Translated: CASSFGGGVTGELFF.

The genes are TRBV12-5 and TRBJ2-1; D is uncertain. CDR1 and CDR2 (germline): LGHNT, FRNRAP. The CDR3 totals 11 residues. V lost 2 bases, J lost 9 bases, and 5 bases lay in between. CDR3: CASGLTSEQFF. The CDR3 DNA follows: TGTGCTAGTGGTTTGACATCTGAGCAGTTCTTC.

The chain uses TRBV28 and TRBJ2-5, with D perhaps matching TRBD2 (5 bases). Germline CDR1 and CDR2: MDHEN and SYDVKM. Deletions cut 9 bases from V and 1 base from J, with 12 bases between. There are 13 residues in the CDR3. CDR3 sequence (DNA): TGTGCCAGATTCCCGGACTGCCAAGAGACCCAGTACTTC. This sequence encodes CARFPDCQETQYF.

The chain uses TRBV24-1 and TRBJ2-2, with D possibly being TRBD1 or TRBD2 (6 bases each). The V end was cut by 2 bases, the J end by 6 bases, with 18 bases between. Germline lookup yields CDR1 KGHDR and CDR2 SFDVKD. The CDR3 consists of 17 residues. The DNA of the CDR3 is TGTGCCACCAGTGATTGGGGGGCAGGGGTCGTCCCCGGGGAGCTGTTTTTT. Protein sequence: CATSDWGAGVVPGELFF.

This clone has only a few counts. The chain is built from TRBV10-3 and TRBJ2-2; D ambiguous. There are 15 residues in the CDR3. CDR1 and CDR2 (germline): ENHRY, SYGVKD. V was trimmed by 2 bases and J by 0 bases, leaving 7 bases between them. The CDR3 here is CAISEPPPNTGELFF. In nucleotides, the CDR3 is TGTGCCATCAGTGAGCCCCCTCCGAACACCGGGGAGCTGTTTTTT.

V usage is TRBV6-5 and J usage is TRBJ1-2; the D is unclear. The CDR3 length is 14 residues. Germline V CDR1 and CDR2: MNHEY, SVGAGI. Deletions cut 6 bases from V and 6 bases from J, with 17 bases between. The CDR3 nucleotides are TGTGCCAGCAGAACCGCCTCTCCCGGGGATGGCTACACCTTC. It is translated as CASRTASPGDGYTF.